The 30 T cell receptor beta chains listed next were all sequenced from one sample in a study of shared clonotypes between healthy human individuals. TCRdb's table, derived via immunoSEQ multiplex PCR, lists solely in-frame clones and lacks some. Altogether about 610,000 clones are present, 97% being singletons, with the ten largest covering around 0.06%. Material: naive CD4+ T cells sorted from blood. The subset here: CD45RA+ positively selected. The receptor source for this set is a woman younger than 45 in good health.

This sequence joins TRBV5-1 and TRBJ2-1, with D maybe TRBD1 (6 bases). The CDR3 has 16 amino acids. The V and J ends lost 4 bases and 4 bases respectively, with 18 bases between them. Germline CDR1 and CDR2: SGHRS and YFSETQ. CDR3 sequence (DNA): TGCGCCAGCAGCCCAAGGGGACACTTTCGGTACAATGAGCAGTTCTTC. It translates to CASSPRGHFRYNEQFF.

The chain couples TRBV5-1 to TRBJ2-3, with D possibly TRBD2 on 6 matching bases. V was trimmed by 1 base and J by 5 bases, leaving 20 bases between them. Germline-derived CDR1 and CDR2 are SGHRS and YFSETQ. This CDR3 region has 17 residues. Here the CDR3 DNA reads TGCGCCAGCAGCTTGAGCGGGCTCCTTTTACGGGAAGATACGCAGTATTTT. Protein: CASSLSGLLLREDTQYF.

The V call is TRBV2, the J call TRBJ2-2, with 10 nucleotides matching TRBD2. Germline CDR1 is SNHLY and CDR2 is FYNNEI. The CDR3 spans 15 residues. The J segment lost 1 base and the V segment lost 6 bases, leaving 2 bases of the junction unmatched. The CDR3 is CASRRLAGNTGELFF. For the CDR3, the DNA is TGTGCCAGCAGGAGACTAGCGGGGAACACCGGGGAGCTGTTTTTT.

The chain recombines TRBV28 with TRBJ2-2; 10 bases map to TRBD2. Germline V gives CDR1 MDHEN, CDR2 SYDVKM. The J segment lost 5 bases and the V segment lost 7 bases, leaving 7 bases of the junction unmatched. The CDR3 totals 15 residues. The CDR3 here is CASNLAGVNTGELFF. The CDR3 nucleotides are TGTGCCAGCAACCTAGCGGGAGTAAATACCGGGGAGCTGTTTTTT.

This chain uses TRBV7-9 with TRBJ2-7; 13 positions match TRBD2. The junction had 10 bases not matched to a gene; V was cut back by 5 bases and J by 0 bases. Looked up from germline, CDR1 is SEHNR and CDR2 is FQNEAQ (reference sequence). CDR3 length: 18 residues. Written as DNA, the CDR3 is TGTGCCAGCAGCCGGGGACTAGCGGGGCCCCGAAGCTCCTACGAGCAGTACTTC. This encodes CASSRGLAGPRSSYEQYF. Full variable domain (outside the CDR3, taken from reference TRBV7-9 and TRBJ2-7): DTGVSQNPRHKITKRGQNVTFRCDPISEHNRLYWYRQTLGQGPEFLTYFQNEAQLEKSRLLSDRFSAERPKGSFSTLEIQRTEQGDSAMYLCASSRGLAGPRSSYEQYFGPGTRLTVT.

V gene TRBV7-9 combines with J gene TRBJ2-6; D is perhaps TRBD1 or TRBD2 (6 bases each). V lost 5 bases, J lost 1 base, and 15 bases lay in between. Germline CDR1 reads SEHNR; CDR2 reads FQNEAQ (reference sequence). This CDR3 is built from 17 residues. DNA of the CDR3: TGTGCCAGCAGCGCCACCGGGGGCCGGTCTGGGGCCAACGTCCTGACTTTC. Translating it yields CASSATGGRSGANVLTF.

The J gene is TRBJ2-5, the V gene TRBV15, with D possibly being TRBD2 (7 bases). The germline gives CDR1 LNHNV, CDR2 YYDKDF (reference sequence). This CDR3 is 15 amino acids long. Deletions cut 0 bases from V and 5 bases from J, with 13 bases between. The chain's CDR3 is CATSRDEGGGETQYF. The CDR3 region has the DNA TGTGCCACCAGCAGAGATGAGGGGGGAGGGGAGACCCAGTACTTC.

This clone was recorded once. The chain combines TRBV11-3 with TRBJ2-5; D might be TRBD2 (6 bases). V dropped 4 bases and J dropped 4 bases, with 16 bases sitting between them. The germline gives CDR1 SGHNT, CDR2 YENEEA. The CDR3 covers 15 residues. CDR3 coding DNA: TGTGCCAGCAGCTCGGGCGCCCGGCGGGGAGAGACCCAGTACTTC. Its translation is CASSSGARRGETQYF.

This chain joins TRBV5-4 and TRBJ2-2; D is possibly TRBD2 (6 bases). The V gene's germline CDR1 is SGHNT and CDR2 YYREEE (reference sequence). The CDR3 spans 17 residues. V shed 1 base and J shed 1 base, with 14 bases lying between them. CDR3 DNA sequence: TGTGCCAGCAGCTTGAAACTAGCTGGAATGAACACCGGGGAGCTGTTTTTT. This encodes CASSLKLAGMNTGELFF.

This clone occurred once. J is TRBJ2-5 and V is TRBV6-1; TRBD2 matches at 10 bases. V shed 2 bases and J 5 bases; nucleotides not matched to a gene: 5. This CDR3 is built from 15 residues. Germline V lookup: CDR1 MNHNS, CDR2 SASEGT. The CDR3 DNA reads as TGTGCCAGCAGTGAACTAGCGGGAGTTGGTGAGACCCAGTACTTC. It codes for CASSELAGVGETQYF.

The V and J genes are TRBV28 and TRBJ2-7, with D perhaps TRBD1 (5 bases). Germline CDR1 reads MDHEN; CDR2 reads SYDVKM. V lost 3 bases and J 4 bases, leaving 13 bases between the germline ends. The CDR3 has 14 amino acids. CDR3 sequence reads: CASSFQDTSYEQYF. The CDR3 DNA follows: TGTGCCAGCAGTTTCCAGGACACGTCATACGAGCAGTACTTC. Filled out from reference TRBV28 and TRBJ2-7, the complete variable domain reads DVKVTQSSRYLVKRTGEKVFLECVQDMDHENMFWYRQDPGLGLRLIYFSYDVKMKEKGDIPEGYSVSREKKERFSLILESASTNQTSMYLCASSFQDTSYEQYFGPGTRLTVT.

The gene calls are TRBV28 and TRBJ1-5; D uncertain. CDR3 length: 14 amino acids. From germline, CDR1 is MDHEN and CDR2 SYDVKM. Trimming cost V 3 bases and J 0 bases, with 6 bases left between them. The DNA of the CDR3 is TGTGCCAGCAGTTTGGGGAGTAGCAATCAGCCCCAGCATTTT. Residues: CASSLGSSNQPQHF.

The chain combines TRBV15 with TRBJ1-1; TRBD1 might be the D (5 bases). The CDR3 sequence is 15 residues long. V lost 1 base to trimming and J lost 0 bases, with 9 bases between them. CDR1 is LNHNV, CDR2 YYDKDF, per germline (reference sequence). The CDR3 DNA reads as TGTGCCACCAGCAGAGCTCAGGGCCTGAACACTGAAGCTTTCTTT. Its translation: CATSRAQGLNTEAFF.

This chain joins TRBV7-9 and TRBJ2-2; D is tentatively TRBD1 or TRBD2 (5 bases each). This CDR3 has 17 residues. V lost 3 bases to trimming and J lost 4 bases, with 18 bases between them. From germline, CDR1 is SEHNR and CDR2 FQNEAQ (reference sequence). CDR3 sequence (DNA): TGTGCCAGCAGCTTGACGACCTTCAGGGACGGCACCGGGGAGCTGTTTTTT. Protein: CASSLTTFRDGTGELFF.

The rearrangement joins TRBV5-1 to TRBJ2-1; D call uncertain. CDR1 and CDR2 from the germline V gene are SGHRS and YFSETQ. The CDR3 covers 17 residues. Trimming left V 4 bases short and J 1 base short, with 18 bases between. DNA for the CDR3: TGCGCCAGCAGCCCGGCGAGTGGCGTGCTATCCTACAATGAGCAGTTCTTC. The encoded protein is CASSPASGVLSYNEQFF.

Only one count was recorded for this clone. CDR3 bases: TGTGCCAGCAGTGAAGCGCTCGGGACATCTAACACCGGGGAGCTGTTTTTT. Translation gives CASSEALGTSNTGELFF. The chain has TRBV2 and TRBJ2-2, with D tentatively TRBD1 (6 bases). CDR3 length equals 17 residues. Trimming shortened V by 0 bases and J by 2 bases, and 13 bases separated the two germline ends. Germline CDR1 is SNHLY and CDR2 is FYNNEI.

This chain joins TRBV2 and TRBJ2-1; TRBD1 matches at 9 bases. Germline V gives CDR1 SNHLY, CDR2 FYNNEI. V lost 4 bases, J lost 6 bases, and 4 bases stayed unmatched. This CDR3 contains 14 residues. CDR3 amino acids: CASSGQGVGNEQFF. The CDR3 DNA sequence: TGTGCCAGCAGTGGACAGGGGGTCGGCAATGAGCAGTTCTTC.

J is TRBJ2-3 and V is TRBV19; a possible D gene is TRBD2 (7 bases). CDR3 length: 14 amino acids. Germline values: CDR1 LNHDA, CDR2 SQIVND (reference sequence). Trimming pared 6 bases from V and 4 bases from J, leaving 14 bases between. CDR3 region: CASSPTGRADTQYF. The DNA of the CDR3 is TGTGCCAGTAGCCCCACAGGGAGGGCAGATACGCAGTATTTT.

V gene TRBV27 combines with J gene TRBJ1-1; possible D gene TRBD1, 6 bases. Germline V gives CDR1 MNHEY, CDR2 SMNVEV (reference sequence). Trimming shortened V by 4 bases and J by 3 bases, and 15 bases separated the two germline ends. The CDR3 loop spans 15 amino acids. The CDR3 sequence is CASSYRVDGDTEAFF. The DNA of the CDR3 is TGTGCCAGCAGTTACAGGGTCGACGGGGACACTGAAGCTTTCTTT.

The chain is built from TRBV5-1 and TRBJ2-6, with 8 bases fitting TRBD2. CDR1 and CDR2 (germline): SGHRS, YFSETQ. The CDR3 runs to 16 residues. The V segment lost 4 bases and the J segment 0 bases; nucleotides outside the gene matches: 3. CDR3 in amino acids: CASSPRGDSGANVLTF. CDR3 coding DNA: TGCGCCAGCAGCCCGCGGGGGGACTCTGGGGCCAACGTCCTGACTTTC.

This clone has just one count. The gene calls are TRBV5-1 and TRBJ1-5; D possibly corresponds to TRBD1 (6 bases). Trimming took 4 bases from V and 3 from J, leaving 14 bases between them. Germline lookup yields CDR1 SGHRS and CDR2 YFSETQ. This CDR3 comprises 15 residues. CDR3 in DNA: TGCGCCAGCAGCCCGAACGCAGGGGCCAATCAGCCCCAGCATTTT. Its translation: CASSPNAGANQPQHF.

This clone occurred once. The rearrangement uses TRBV5-1 and TRBJ2-7; D is perhaps TRBD2 (5 bases). The germline V and J ends were trimmed by 0 bases and 5 bases, with 6 bases remaining between them. The CDR3 runs to 12 residues. Germline values: CDR1 SGHRS, CDR2 YFSETQ. The CDR3 DNA is TGCGCCAGCAGCTTGGAGGGAGACGAGCAGTACTTC. The encoded protein is CASSLEGDEQYF.

The rearrangement uses TRBV10-3 and TRBJ2-1, with D tentatively TRBD1 (6 bases). The CDR3 runs to 13 residues. V lost 0 bases and J 7 bases, leaving 7 bases between the germline ends. Germline assignment: CDR1 ENHRY and CDR2 SYGVKD. The CDR3 reads CAISESRGNEQFF. As DNA, the CDR3 is TGTGCCATCAGTGAGTCCAGGGGAAATGAGCAGTTCTTC.

The chain's CDR3 is CASSSYRGTSAHEQFF. CDR3 nucleotide sequence: TGTGCCAGCAGTTCCTACAGGGGGACTAGCGCCCATGAGCAGTTCTTC. The chain joins TRBV28 to TRBJ2-1, with TRBD2 matching over 10 bases. Trimming at V came to 4 bases and at J to 8 bases, leaving 11 bases not matched to a gene. The CDR3 extends over 16 amino acids. CDR1 is MDHEN and CDR2 is SYDVKM in the germline V gene.

V gene TRBV7-2 combines with J gene TRBJ2-1; 11 positions match TRBD2. V lost 5 bases to trimming and J lost 9 bases; unmatched junction nucleotides: 12. The CDR3 runs to 16 residues. In germline, CDR1 is SGHTA, CDR2 FQGNSA. CDR3 loop: CASSPQGTSGIGEQFF. Here the CDR3 DNA reads TGTGCCAGCAGCCCTCAGGGGACTAGCGGAATTGGTGAGCAGTTCTTC.

V is TRBV7-8 and J is TRBJ2-5; 13 nucleotides align to TRBD2. This CDR3 spans 13 amino acids. Germline CDR1 reads SGHVS; CDR2 reads FQNEAQ. J lost 9 bases, V lost 6 bases, and 4 bases had no gene match. CDR3 coding DNA: TGTGCCAGCAGAGGGACTAGCGGGACAGCCCAGTACTTC. It yields the protein CASRGTSGTAQYF.

V gene TRBV28 combines with J gene TRBJ1-2, with D uncertain. This CDR3 has 14 amino acids. CDR1 and CDR2 from the germline V gene are MDHEN and SYDVKM. Trimming cost V 10 bases and J 6 bases, with 21 bases left between them. The CDR3 DNA reads as TGTGCCACCTTATTATCGTGGGGATTCGATGGCTACACCTTC. This gives the protein CATLLSWGFDGYTF.

V is TRBV27 and J is TRBJ1-1; 7 bases fit TRBD1. The CDR3 length is 16 residues. CDR1 is MNHEY, CDR2 SMNVEV, per germline (reference sequence). With 8 bases clipped from V and 1 base from J, the junction kept 13 bases outside the gene matches. CDR3 nucleotide sequence: TGTGCCAGCCACGCCCTCGGACAGGAGTCGAACACTGAAGCTTTCTTT. Residues: CASHALGQESNTEAFF.

The rearrangement uses TRBV5-8 and TRBJ2-3; 7 nucleotides align to TRBD1. V was pared by 3 bases and J by 2 bases, with 3 bases of the junction left unmatched. Germline V lookup: CDR1 SGHTS, CDR2 YDEGEE. The CDR3 has 14 amino acids. CDR3 nucleotides: TGTGCCAGCAGCTCGGGACAGCTCACAGATACGCAGTATTTT. Its translation is CASSSGQLTDTQYF.

The V and J genes are TRBV6-4 and TRBJ2-1; 9 bases match TRBD1. Germline CDR1 MRHNA, CDR2 SNTAGT. V lost 3 bases to trimming and J lost 6 bases; unmatched junction nucleotides: 3. The CDR3 has 14 residues. CDR3 in amino acids: CASSEQTGGNEQFF. In DNA, the CDR3 is TGTGCCAGCAGTGAACAGACAGGGGGCAATGAGCAGTTCTTC.